The 11 T cell receptor beta chains below all came from one sample that was sequenced in a study of blood T cell repertoires in COVID-19. Clones were sequenced by immunoSEQ multiplex PCR, and TCRdb holds only the in-frame ones, with some missing. Of over 60,000 clones detected, about nine tenths appear once; the ten largest clones hold about a tenth. Sequencing was done on a sample of peripheral blood. These receptors originate from an older man with active or convalescent COVID-19.

This sequence joins TRBV19 and TRBJ1-2; D not resolved. Germline V CDR1 and CDR2: LNHDA, SQIVND (reference sequence). This CDR3 is built from 14 residues. V lost 7 bases and J lost 2, with 14 bases in between. Here the CDR3 DNA reads TGTGCCAGTAAGGAGGGTCCGGCCAACTATGGCTACACCTTC. Its protein is CASKEGPANYGYTF.

The chain links TRBV24-1 to TRBJ2-1, with TRBD2 as a possible D gene (7 bases). The CDR3 is made up of 16 amino acids. Germline CDR1 is KGHDR and CDR2 is SFDVKD. Trimming left V 4 bases short and J 6 bases short, with 18 bases between. The CDR3 is CATSEPQGRGPNEQFF. In DNA form, the CDR3 reads TGTGCCACCAGTGAGCCTCAGGGGAGGGGACCCAATGAGCAGTTCTTC.

The rearrangement uses TRBV11-2 and TRBJ2-3; TRBD2 might be the D (6 bases). Trimming cost V 5 bases and J 0 bases, with 12 bases left between them. The CDR3 consists of 15 residues. The germline gives CDR1 SGHAT, CDR2 FQNNGV. The CDR3 DNA is TGTGCCAGCAGCCCCGATAGCGGAAGCACAGATACGCAGTATTTT. It translates to CASSPDSGSTDTQYF.

This rearrangement joins TRBV28 to TRBJ1-5; possibly TRBD1 for D (5 bases). The CDR3 sequence is 14 residues long. Germline lookup yields CDR1 MDHEN and CDR2 SYDVKM. Between the trimmed V and J ends, which lost 6 bases and 4 bases, there was a span of 13 bases. CDR3 DNA: TGTGCCAGCAGACGGGCCCCAGGGAATCAGCCCCAGCATTTT. Translating gives CASRRAPGNQPQHF.

This chain links TRBV6-2 or TRBV6-3 with TRBJ1-6; 11 positions match TRBD1. With 5 bases clipped from V and 10 bases from J, the junction kept 10 bases outside the gene matches. This CDR3 comprises 16 residues. CDR1 MNHEY and CDR2 SVGEGT come from the germline V gene. For the CDR3, the DNA is TGTGCCAGCAGTGGATCCGGGACAGGGGGTCGATCACCCCTCCACTTT. Protein sequence: CASSGSGTGGRSPLHF.

This clone came up once. V gene TRBV7-3 combines with J gene TRBJ1-2, with 7 bases fitting TRBD1. Per the germline V gene, CDR1 is SGHTA and CDR2 is FQGTGA. The CDR3 is 13 amino acids. With 2 bases clipped from V and 7 bases from J, the junction kept 4 bases outside the gene matches. CDR3 DNA: TGTGCCAGCAGCTTAGACAGGGCGGCTGGCTACACCTTC. Protein product: CASSLDRAAGYTF.

The J gene is TRBJ1-2, the V gene TRBV7-9; D not certain. Germline V lookup: CDR1 SEHNR, CDR2 FQNEAQ (reference sequence). The CDR3 is 15 amino acids. V lost 6 bases and J lost 0, with 14 bases in between. The CDR3 DNA reads as TGTGCCAGCAGTCCTATCCTGTTAGCTAACTATGGCTACACCTTC. It is translated as CASSPILLANYGYTF.

The chain employs TRBV6-5 and TRBJ2-5, with TRBD1 matching 9 bases. V was clipped by 6 bases and J by 3 bases; unmatched bases: 2. There are 13 residues in the CDR3. Germline-derived CDR1 and CDR2 are MNHEY and SVGAGI. CDR3 bases: TGTGCCAGCAGGGACAGGGGAAAAGAGACCCAGTACTTC. It specifies CASRDRGKETQYF.

The chain joins TRBV28 to TRBJ1-2, with 8 bases that match TRBD1. Germline V gene sequence: CDR1 MDHEN, CDR2 SYDVKM. The V gene end was trimmed by 7 bases and the J gene end by 0 bases; junction bases not matched to a gene: 10. The CDR3 extends over 16 amino acids. CDR3 sequence: CASMEPGQASNYGYTF. The CDR3 DNA reads as TGTGCCAGCATGGAACCGGGACAGGCCTCTAACTATGGCTACACCTTC.

V usage is TRBV10-3 and J usage is TRBJ1-1; perhaps TRBD1 as D (5 bases). The CDR3 spans 13 residues. V lost 7 bases and J 6 bases, leaving 15 bases between the germline ends. CDR1 is ENHRY and CDR2 is SYGVKD in the germline V gene. The CDR3 reads CAIKKAGLPEAFF. Here the CDR3 DNA reads TGTGCCATCAAGAAGGCAGGGTTGCCTGAAGCTTTCTTT.

The chain has TRBV18 and TRBJ1-1; D remains ambiguous. The CDR3 is 12 residues long. Deletions cut 3 bases from V and 6 bases from J, with 8 bases between. CDR1 KGHSH and CDR2 LQKENI come from the germline V gene. Here the CDR3 DNA reads TGTGCCAGCTCACCCGGGGTAGCTGAAGCTTTCTTT. It is translated as CASSPGVAEAFF.